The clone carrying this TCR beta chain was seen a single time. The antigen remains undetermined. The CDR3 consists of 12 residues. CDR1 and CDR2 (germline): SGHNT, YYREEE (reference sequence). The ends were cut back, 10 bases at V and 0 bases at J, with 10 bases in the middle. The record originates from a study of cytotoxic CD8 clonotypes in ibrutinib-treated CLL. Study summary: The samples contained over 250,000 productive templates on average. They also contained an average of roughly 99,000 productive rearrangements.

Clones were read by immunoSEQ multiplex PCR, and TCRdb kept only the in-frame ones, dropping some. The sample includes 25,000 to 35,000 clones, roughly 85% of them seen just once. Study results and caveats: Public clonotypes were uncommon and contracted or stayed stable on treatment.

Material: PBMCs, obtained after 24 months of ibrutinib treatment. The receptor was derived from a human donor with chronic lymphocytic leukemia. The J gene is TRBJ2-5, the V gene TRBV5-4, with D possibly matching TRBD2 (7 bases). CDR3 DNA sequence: TGTGCCGCCGGGGGGCACCAAGAGACCCAGTACTTC. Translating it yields CAAGGHQETQYF.